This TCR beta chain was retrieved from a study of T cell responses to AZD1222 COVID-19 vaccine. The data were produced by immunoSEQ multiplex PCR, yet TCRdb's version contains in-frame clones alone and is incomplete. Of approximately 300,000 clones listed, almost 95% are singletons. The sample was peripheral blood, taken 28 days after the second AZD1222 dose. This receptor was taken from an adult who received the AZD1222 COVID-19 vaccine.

CDR3 amino acids: CSASPGTGATNEKLFF. CDR3 DNA: TGCAGTGCTAGTCCAGGGACAGGCGCAACTAATGAAAAACTGTTTTTT. This chain connects TRBV20-1 to TRBJ1-4, with 8 bases fitting TRBD1. The CDR3 is 16 residues long. V trimming: 3 bases; J trimming: 0 bases; junction bases outside the gene matches: 6. Germline lookup yields CDR1 DFQATT and CDR2 SNEGSKA (reference sequence).